This TCR beta chain came from a study of cytomegalovirus exposure and HLA in healthy donors. Overall study context: The same platform as the roughly 700 first-cohort repertoires was used for the 130 or so validation repertoires, a later analysis reported.

CDR3 length: 15 amino acids. Trimming removed 5 bases from V and 2 bases from J, with 13 bases in between. Germline CDR1 is SGHTA and CDR2 is FQGTGA. Separate from the 666-subject first cohort, the approximately 120-subject validation cohort was the one that the donors belonged to. Findings of the study overall: High sensitivity and specificity were reportedly achieved when the classifier diagnosed cytomegalovirus status. Some public TCRs appeared in many individuals, while most sequences were rare.

Concerning this clone: Its antigen is not known.

The repertoire was sequenced with immunoSEQ multiplex PCR; TCRdb's copy has only in-frame clones and lacks some. The data contain approximately 270,000 clones, less than 90% of them singletons. The TCR comes from a man aged 18 to 29 in good health and CMV-seropositive. The genes are TRBV7-3 and TRBJ2-1; a possible D gene is TRBD2 (5 bases). Material for sequencing was PBMCs. The CDR3 reads CASSAQGAAYNEQFF. In DNA, the CDR3 is TGTGCCAGCAGCGCCCAAGGAGCGGCCTACAATGAGCAGTTCTTC.